The next 6 T cell receptor beta chains were all read from a single sample in a study of CD8+ T cells in alopecia areata. It was cDNA, reverse transcribed from extracted RNA, that served as the sequencing template. The method was immunoSEQ multiplex PCR; TCRdb's version includes in-frame clones alone and lacks a portion of them. This sample includes some 4,000 clones with no singletons; its ten biggest clones take up less than 40%. CD4, CD8alpha, NKG2D, NKG2ACE and other markers were used to sort pooled cutaneous lymph node cells. The sample comprised CD8+ T cells sorted from a lymph node. These receptors all come from a C3H/HeJ mouse with alopecia areata. The strain's MHC: H2-k.

This clone was observed a handful of times. All gene names here are mouse names. Read coverage stops 4 residues before the CDR3 terminus; the germline J gene supplies the remainder. V gene TRBV13-2 combines with J gene TRBJ2-5, with 7 nucleotides matching TRBD2. Germline assignment: CDR1 NNHNN and CDR2 SYGAGS (reference sequence). The CDR3 length is 14 residues. The CDR3 sequence: CASGDRWGEDTQYF. Incomplete CDR3 DNA: TGTGCCAGCGGTGATCGATGGGGGGAAGAC.

In this sample, this clone turned up many times. The genes are named according to mouse. The read ends 4 residues early relative to the CDR3; the germline J gene fills the gap. The V and J genes are TRBV3 and TRBJ1-1; 7 bases fit TRBD1. Germline assignment: CDR1 SNHLY and CDR2 FYNGKV (reference sequence). The length of the CDR3 is 15 residues. Unmatched junction bases numbered 5, after V lost 1 base and J lost 3 bases. CDR3 loop: CASSLGRDRDTEVFF. The sequenced CDR3 bases are TGTGCCAGCAGCTTAGGCCGGGACAGAGACACA. The variable domain in full, completed from reference TRBV3 and TRBJ1-1, reads GPKVLQIPSHQIIDMGQMVTLNCDPVSNHLYFYWYKQILGQQMEFLVNFYNGKVMEKSKLFKDQFSVERPDGSYFTLKIQPTALEDSAVYFCASSLGRDRDTEVFFGKGTRLTVV.

This clone was observed at least ten times. The genes are named according to mouse. The CDR3 region is CASTSGTGYEQYF. Partial CDR3 DNA: TGTGCCAGCACCTCCGGGACAGGGTAT. The rearrangement links TRBV19 to TRBJ2-7; 9 bases map to TRBD1. The read falls 4 residues short of the CDR3 end, and the missing part is taken from the germline J gene. The CDR3 consists of 13 residues. CDR1 is FNHDT, CDR2 SITEND, per germline (reference sequence).

This clone was counted at least ten times. Gene names are mouse gene names. The read terminates 4 residues ahead of where the CDR3 ends, so the germline J gene completes it. The chain employs TRBV13-3 and TRBJ2-2; 8 bases are shared with TRBD1. J was trimmed by 1 base and V by 2 bases; bases with no gene match: 1. In germline, CDR1 is NNHDY, CDR2 SYVADS. The CDR3 is 15 residues long. The sequenced CDR3 bases are TGTGCCAGCAGTGAGACAGGGGTAAACACCGGG. Translation: CASSETGVNTG. The CDR3 in full is CASSETGVNTGQLYF.

Ten or more counts support this clone. Gene names and germline match the mouse. From the germline J gene comes the end of the CDR3, since the read stops 4 residues before it. This rearrangement joins TRBV19 to TRBJ2-1; perhaps TRBD1 as D (5 bases). The CDR3 contains 15 residues. The V end was cut by 2 bases, the J end by 1 base, with 10 bases between. Germline CDR1 is FNHDT and CDR2 is SITEND (reference sequence). The DNA read from the CDR3 is TGTGCCAGCAGTATTGGGCCAGGGAACTATGCT. Its translation: CASSIGPGNYA. The full-length CDR3 reads as CASSIGPGNYAEQFF.

There are many counts of this clone. Gene names and germline match the mouse. From the germline J gene comes the end of the CDR3, since the read stops 4 residues before it. The V call is TRBV29, the J call TRBJ2-5; no reliable D call. Germline loops: CDR1 MSHET, CDR2 SYDVDS. The CDR3 length is 12 residues. V lost 4 bases to trimming and J lost 3 bases, with 5 bases between them. The CDR3 bases that were read are TGTGCTAGCAGTTACAGACAAGAC. Its protein is CASSYRQD. The full CDR3 sequence reads CASSYRQDTQYF.